The T cell receptor beta chain described here comes from a study of cytomegalovirus exposure and HLA in healthy donors. As for the study in general: The study placed around 80% of its approximately 400 genotyped donors in the Caucasian-associated ancestry cluster. Study results and limitations: A list of around 150 TCR beta chains associated with cytomegalovirus was given.

CDR1 is GTSNPN, CDR2 SVGIG, per germline (reference sequence). This CDR3 comprises 17 residues. The J segment lost 2 bases and the V segment lost 6 bases, leaving 14 bases of the junction unmatched. PCR primers comprised 60 Vbeta and 13 Jbeta primers. Here immunoSEQ multiplex PCR was the method, and the copy in TCRdb shows in-frame clones only, minus some. Here the sample spans approximately 160,000 clones, almost 85% being singletons. Though nominally healthy at sampling, donors likely had unrecorded immune exposures. Note on this clone: What it recognizes is unknown.

The chain employs TRBV30 and TRBJ2-2, with 8 bases fitting TRBD2. The clonotype comes from a girl under 18 in good health and CMV-seropositive. Input material: PBMCs. The CDR3 sequence: CACPGRPRGGNTGELFF. CDR3 bases: TGTGCCTGCCCCGGACGGCCTCGGGGGGGCAACACCGGGGAGCTGTTTTTT.